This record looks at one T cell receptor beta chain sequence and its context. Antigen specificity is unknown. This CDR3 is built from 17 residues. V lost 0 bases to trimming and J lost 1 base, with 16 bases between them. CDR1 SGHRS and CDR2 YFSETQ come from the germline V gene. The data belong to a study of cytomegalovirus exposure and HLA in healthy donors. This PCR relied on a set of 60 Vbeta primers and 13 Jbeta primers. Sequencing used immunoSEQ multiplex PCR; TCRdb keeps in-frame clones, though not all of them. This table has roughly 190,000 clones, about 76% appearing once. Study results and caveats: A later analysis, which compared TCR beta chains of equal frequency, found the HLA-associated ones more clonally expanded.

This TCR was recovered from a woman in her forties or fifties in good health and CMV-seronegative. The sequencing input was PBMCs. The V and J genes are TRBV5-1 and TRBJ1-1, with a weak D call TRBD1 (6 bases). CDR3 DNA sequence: TGCGCCAGCAGCTTGGGGTCAGGGGCCCCTCAGAACACTGAAGCTTTCTTT. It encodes CASSLGSGAPQNTEAFF.